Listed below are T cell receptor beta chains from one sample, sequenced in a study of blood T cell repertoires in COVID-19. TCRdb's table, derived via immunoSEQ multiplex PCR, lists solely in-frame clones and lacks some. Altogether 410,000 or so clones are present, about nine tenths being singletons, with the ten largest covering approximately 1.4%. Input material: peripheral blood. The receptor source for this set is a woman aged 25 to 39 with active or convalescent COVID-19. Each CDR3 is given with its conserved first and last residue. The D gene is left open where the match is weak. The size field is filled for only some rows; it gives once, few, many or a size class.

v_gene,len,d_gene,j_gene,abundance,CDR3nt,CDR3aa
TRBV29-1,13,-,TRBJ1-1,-,TGCAGCGTTGCCGCGATCGAGTGGACTGAAGCTTTCTTT,CSVAAIEWTEAFF
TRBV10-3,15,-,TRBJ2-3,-,TGTGCCATCAGTGGGACATTGTTTCCCGAAGATACGCAGTATTTT,CAISGTLFPEDTQYF
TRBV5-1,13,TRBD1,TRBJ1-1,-,TGCGCCAGCACGGGACAGGGGGGCACTGAAGCTTTCTTT,CASTGQGGTEAFF
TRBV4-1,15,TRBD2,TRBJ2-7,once,TGCGTCAGCAGGTTCACTAGCGGGAGCTCCTACGAGCAGTACTTC,CVSRFTSGSSYEQYF
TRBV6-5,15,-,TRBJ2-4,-,TGTGCCAGCAGTTACTCGGGAGAGGCCAAAAACATTCAGTACTTC,CASSYSGEAKNIQYF
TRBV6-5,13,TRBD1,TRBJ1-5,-,TGTGCCAGCAGGAATACTCAGGGGGAGCCCCAGCATTTT,CASRNTQGEPQHF
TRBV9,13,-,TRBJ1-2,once,TGTGCCAGCACCACACAGGGTATTGGTGGCTACACCTTC,CASTTQGIGGYTF
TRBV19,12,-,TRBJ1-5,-,TGTGCCAGTAGATTCCCAAATCAGCCCCAGCATTTT,CASRFPNQPQHF
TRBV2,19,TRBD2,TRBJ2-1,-,TGTGCCAGCACAGAGGGGGGAGTAGCCGGGACTAGCATATACAATGAGCAGTTCTTC,CASTEGGVAGTSIYNEQFF
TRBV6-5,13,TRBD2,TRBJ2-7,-,TGTGCCAGCAGTAGAGCGGGGACCTACGAGCAGTACTTC,CASSRAGTYEQYF
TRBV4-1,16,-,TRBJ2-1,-,TGCGCCAGCAGCCAAGGACGGACAGCGGCCCTGGAAGAGCAGTTCTTC,CASSQGRTAALEEQFF
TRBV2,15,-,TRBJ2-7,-,TGTGCCAGCAGCCCAAACCCTGATAGCTCCTACGAGCAGTACTTC,CASSPNPDSSYEQYF
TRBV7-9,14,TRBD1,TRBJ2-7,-,TGTGCCAGCAGCCGGCGGACAGGGAACTACGAGCAGTACTTC,CASSRRTGNYEQYF
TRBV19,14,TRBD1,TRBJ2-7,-,TGTGCCAGTAGTTTCCTGACAGGGGCGGACGAGCAGTACTTC,CASSFLTGADEQYF